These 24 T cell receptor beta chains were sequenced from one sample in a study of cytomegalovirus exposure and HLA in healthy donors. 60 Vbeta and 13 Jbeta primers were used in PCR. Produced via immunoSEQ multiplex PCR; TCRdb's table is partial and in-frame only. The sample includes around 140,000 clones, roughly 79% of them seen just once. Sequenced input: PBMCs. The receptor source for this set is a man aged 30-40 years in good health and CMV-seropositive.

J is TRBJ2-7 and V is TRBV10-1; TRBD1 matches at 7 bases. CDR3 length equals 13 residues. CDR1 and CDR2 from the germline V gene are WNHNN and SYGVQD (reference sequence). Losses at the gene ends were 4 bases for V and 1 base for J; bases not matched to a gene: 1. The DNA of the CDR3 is TGCGCCAGCAGTGGGGACAGATCCTACGAGCAGTACTTC. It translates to CASSGDRSYEQYF.

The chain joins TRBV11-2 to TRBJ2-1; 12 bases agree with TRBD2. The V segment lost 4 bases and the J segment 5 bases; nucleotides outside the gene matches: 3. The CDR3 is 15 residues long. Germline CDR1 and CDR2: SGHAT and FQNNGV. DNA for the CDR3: TGTGCCAGCAGCTGGACTAGCGGGGCCAACAATGAGCAGTTCTTC. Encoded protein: CASSWTSGANNEQFF.

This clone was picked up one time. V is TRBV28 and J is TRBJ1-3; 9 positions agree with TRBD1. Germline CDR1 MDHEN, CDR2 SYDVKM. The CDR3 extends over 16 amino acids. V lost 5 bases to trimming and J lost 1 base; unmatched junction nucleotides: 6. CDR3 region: CASSEWTGDSGNTIYF. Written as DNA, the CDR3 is TGTGCCAGCAGTGAGTGGACAGGGGATTCTGGAAACACCATATATTTT.

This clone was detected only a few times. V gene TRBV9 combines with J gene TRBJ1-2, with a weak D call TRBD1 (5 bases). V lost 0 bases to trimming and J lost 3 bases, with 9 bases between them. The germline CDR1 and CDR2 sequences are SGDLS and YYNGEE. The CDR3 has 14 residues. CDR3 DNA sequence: TGTGCCAGCAGCGTAGCAGGGCACGACTATGGCTACACCTTC. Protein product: CASSVAGHDYGYTF.

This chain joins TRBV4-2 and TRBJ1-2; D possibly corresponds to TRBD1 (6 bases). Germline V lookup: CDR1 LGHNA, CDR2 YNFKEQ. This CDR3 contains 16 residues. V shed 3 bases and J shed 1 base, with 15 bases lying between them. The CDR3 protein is CASSHGAGTSNYGYTF. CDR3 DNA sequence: TGTGCCAGCAGCCATGGAGCCGGGACAAGTAACTATGGCTACACCTTC.

Here the CDR3 reads CASSFPHPGDGYTF. The CDR3 DNA follows: TGTGCCAGCAGTTTTCCCCATCCAGGGGATGGCTACACCTTC. The gene calls are TRBV28 and TRBJ1-2; possibly TRBD1 for D (6 bases). V was clipped by 3 bases and J by 6 bases, with 14 bases between them. The CDR3 totals 14 residues. Looked up from germline, CDR1 is MDHEN and CDR2 is SYDVKM.

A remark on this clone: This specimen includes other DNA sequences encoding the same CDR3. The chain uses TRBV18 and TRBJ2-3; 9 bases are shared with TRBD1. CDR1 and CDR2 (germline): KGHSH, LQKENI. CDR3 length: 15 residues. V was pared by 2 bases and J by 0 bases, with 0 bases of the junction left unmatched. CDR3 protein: CASSPGTGSTDTQYF. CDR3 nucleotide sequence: TGTGCCAGCTCACCAGGGACAGGGAGCACAGATACGCAGTATTTT.

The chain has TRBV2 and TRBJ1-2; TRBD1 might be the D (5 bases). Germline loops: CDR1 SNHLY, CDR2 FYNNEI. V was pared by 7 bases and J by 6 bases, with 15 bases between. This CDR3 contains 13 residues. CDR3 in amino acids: CASTSGIKDGYTF. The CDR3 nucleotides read TGTGCCAGCACCTCAGGGATTAAGGATGGCTACACCTTC.

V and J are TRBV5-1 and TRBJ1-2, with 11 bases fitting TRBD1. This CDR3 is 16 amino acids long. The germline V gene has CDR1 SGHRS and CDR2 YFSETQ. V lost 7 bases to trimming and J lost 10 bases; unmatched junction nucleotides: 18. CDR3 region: CASSSPRGQGAESYTF. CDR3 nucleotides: TGCGCCAGCTCAAGCCCCCGAGGACAGGGGGCGGAATCCTACACCTTC.

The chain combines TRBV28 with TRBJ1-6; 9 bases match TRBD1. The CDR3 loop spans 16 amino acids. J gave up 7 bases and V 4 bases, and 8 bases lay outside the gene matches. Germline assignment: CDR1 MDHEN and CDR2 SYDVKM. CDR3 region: CASSSPGQGRNSPLHF. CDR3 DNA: TGTGCCAGCAGTTCCCCCGGACAGGGGCGGAATTCACCCCTCCACTTT.

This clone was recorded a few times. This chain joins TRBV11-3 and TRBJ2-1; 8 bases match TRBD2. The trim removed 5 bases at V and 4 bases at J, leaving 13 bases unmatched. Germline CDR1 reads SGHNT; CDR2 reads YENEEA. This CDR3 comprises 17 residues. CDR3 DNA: TGTGCCAGCAGCACATCAACGACTAGCGTTGATTACAATGAGCAGTTCTTC. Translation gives CASSTSTTSVDYNEQFF.

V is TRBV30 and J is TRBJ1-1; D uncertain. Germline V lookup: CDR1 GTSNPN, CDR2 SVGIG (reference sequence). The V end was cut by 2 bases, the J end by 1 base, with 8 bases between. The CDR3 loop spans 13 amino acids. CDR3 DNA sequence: TGTGCCTGGAGTTCCAGCGAGAACACTGAAGCTTTCTTT. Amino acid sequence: CAWSSSENTEAFF.

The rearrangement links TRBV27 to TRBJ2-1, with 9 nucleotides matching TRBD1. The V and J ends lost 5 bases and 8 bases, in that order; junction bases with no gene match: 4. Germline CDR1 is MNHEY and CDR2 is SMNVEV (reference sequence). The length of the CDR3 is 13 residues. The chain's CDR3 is CASSAWTGDEQFF. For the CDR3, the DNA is TGTGCCAGCAGTGCGTGGACAGGGGATGAGCAGTTCTTC.

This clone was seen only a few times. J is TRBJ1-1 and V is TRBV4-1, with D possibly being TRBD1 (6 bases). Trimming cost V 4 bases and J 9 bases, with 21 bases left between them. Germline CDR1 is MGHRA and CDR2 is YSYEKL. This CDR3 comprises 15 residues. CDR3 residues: CASSPVEQGSGQAFF. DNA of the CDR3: TGCGCCAGCAGCCCCGTGGAGCAGGGGAGCGGTCAAGCTTTCTTT.

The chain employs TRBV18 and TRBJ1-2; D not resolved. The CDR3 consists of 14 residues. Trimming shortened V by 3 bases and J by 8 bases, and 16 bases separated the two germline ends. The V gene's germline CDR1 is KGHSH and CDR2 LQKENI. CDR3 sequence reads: CASSPLEGAEGYTF. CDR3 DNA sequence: TGTGCCAGCTCACCCTTAGAGGGCGCGGAGGGCTACACCTTC.

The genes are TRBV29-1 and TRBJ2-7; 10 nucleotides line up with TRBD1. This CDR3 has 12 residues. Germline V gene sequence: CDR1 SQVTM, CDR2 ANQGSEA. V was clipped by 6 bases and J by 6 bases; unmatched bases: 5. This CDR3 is CSVVDRGREQYF. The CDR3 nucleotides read TGCAGCGTCGTTGACAGGGGGCGCGAGCAGTACTTC.

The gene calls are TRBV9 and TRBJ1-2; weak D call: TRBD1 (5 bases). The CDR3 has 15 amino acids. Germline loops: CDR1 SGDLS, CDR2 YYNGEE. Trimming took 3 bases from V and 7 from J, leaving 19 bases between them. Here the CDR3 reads CASSAWGLSRGGYTF. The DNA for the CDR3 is TGTGCCAGCAGCGCCTGGGGACTTTCCCGGGGTGGCTACACCTTC. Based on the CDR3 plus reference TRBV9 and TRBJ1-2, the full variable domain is DSGVTQTPKHLITATGQRVTLRCSPRSGDLSVYWYQQSLDQGLQFLIQYYNGEERAKGNILERFSAQQFPDLHSELNLSSLELGDSALYFCASSAWGLSRGGYTFGSGTRLTVV.

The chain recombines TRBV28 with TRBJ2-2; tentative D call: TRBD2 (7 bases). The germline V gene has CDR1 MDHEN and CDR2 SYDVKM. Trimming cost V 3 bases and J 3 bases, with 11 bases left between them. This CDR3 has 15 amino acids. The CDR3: CASSFAGAYTGELFF. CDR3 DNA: TGTGCCAGCAGTTTCGCGGGGGCCTACACCGGGGAGCTGTTTTTT. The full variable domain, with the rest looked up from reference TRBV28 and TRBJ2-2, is DVKVTQSSRYLVKRTGEKVFLECVQDMDHENMFWYRQDPGLGLRLIYFSYDVKMKEKGDIPEGYSVSREKKERFSLILESASTNQTSMYLCASSFAGAYTGELFFGEGSRLTVL.

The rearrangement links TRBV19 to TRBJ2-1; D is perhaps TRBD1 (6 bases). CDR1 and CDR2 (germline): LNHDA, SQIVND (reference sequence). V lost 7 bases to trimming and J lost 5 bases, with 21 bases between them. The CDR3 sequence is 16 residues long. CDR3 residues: CASTVKGHPGDNEQFF. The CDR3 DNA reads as TGTGCCAGTACCGTGAAGGGACACCCTGGCGACAATGAGCAGTTCTTC.

The CDR3 sequence is CASSQTGGAAEAFF. The CDR3 DNA follows: TGTGCCAGCAGCCAAACAGGGGGTGCGGCTGAAGCTTTCTTT. The chain is built from TRBV14 and TRBJ1-1, with 8 nucleotides matching TRBD1. Germline values: CDR1 SGHDN, CDR2 FVKESK. This CDR3 is built from 14 residues. The ends lost 2 bases at V and 6 bases at J; junction bases unmatched: 5.

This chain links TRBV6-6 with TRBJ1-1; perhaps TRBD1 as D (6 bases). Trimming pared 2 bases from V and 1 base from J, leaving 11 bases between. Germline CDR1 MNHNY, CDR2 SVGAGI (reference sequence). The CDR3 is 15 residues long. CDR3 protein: CASSYRLTGNTEAFF. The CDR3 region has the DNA TGTGCCAGCAGTTACCGATTGACAGGGAACACTGAAGCTTTCTTT.

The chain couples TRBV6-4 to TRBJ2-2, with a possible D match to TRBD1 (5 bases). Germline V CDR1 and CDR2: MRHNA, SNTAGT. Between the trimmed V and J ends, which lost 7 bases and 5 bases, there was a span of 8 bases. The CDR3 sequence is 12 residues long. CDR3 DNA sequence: TGTGCCAGCAAGGGGATAACCGGGGAGCTGTTTTTT. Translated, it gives CASKGITGELFF.

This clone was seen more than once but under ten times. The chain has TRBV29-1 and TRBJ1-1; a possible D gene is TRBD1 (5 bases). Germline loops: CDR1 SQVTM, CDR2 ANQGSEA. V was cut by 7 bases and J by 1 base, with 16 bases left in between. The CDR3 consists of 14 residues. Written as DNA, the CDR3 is TGCAGCGCCATCTCGGCAGGGAAGAACACTGAAGCTTTCTTT. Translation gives CSAISAGKNTEAFF.

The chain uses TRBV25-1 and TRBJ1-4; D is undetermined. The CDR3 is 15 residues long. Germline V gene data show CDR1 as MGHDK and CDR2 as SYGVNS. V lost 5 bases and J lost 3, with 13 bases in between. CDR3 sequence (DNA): TGTGCCAGCAGTCCCGAAGAGGCGGCTAATGAAAAACTGTTTTTT. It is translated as CASSPEEAANEKLFF. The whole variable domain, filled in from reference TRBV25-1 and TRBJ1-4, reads EADIYQTPRYLVIGTGKKITLECSQTMGHDKMYWYQQDPGMELHLIHYSYGVNSTEKGDLSSESTVSRIRTEHFPLTLESARPSHTSQYLCASSPEEAANEKLFFGSGTQLSVL.